Detailed here is one T cell receptor beta chain. It has no known antigen specificity. No base quality information exists; no much larger clone differs at one position. The data originate from a study of T cell repertoires in cytomegalovirus infection (dated by TCRdb to between 2018 and 2021). For the study in its entirety: Because public TCR beta signatures pointed to carriage of CMV infection together with the matching HLA type, the HLA type of each donor mattered for the analysis.

The instrument given in TCRdb is Illumina HiSeq 1500. TCRdb reworked the public reads: Q25 trimming with fastp, MiXCR clone assembly, productive beta chains retained. When rows share a CDR3 protein, they turn into one entry using the most common DNA and genes. In all, the sample holds 500,000 or so distinct CDR3 sequences, and 16% of those were seen once. About 24% of the sample is taken by the ten largest. Overall study results and their limits: Carriers of CMV infection plus the relevant HLA type were discriminated by the cumulative frequency of public TCR beta family members in the study cohort and in an independent 352-donor cohort. In the ex vivo response, HLA-C-restricted CMV-specific TCR beta clonotypes were dominant, and in two of eight donors the single most frequent clonotype came from this HLA-C-restricted group.

V is pared back by 0 bases and J by 13 bases, with 16 bases lying between the germline termini. Measured from the cysteine to the phenylalanine, the CDR3 is 14 residues long. Solely the CDR3 DNA is kept, with 42 bases framed from the first base. Looking up the germline V gene yields CDR1 SGHVS and CDR2 FQNEAQ. The sequenced material came from CD8+ T cells from PBMCs. The receptor was isolated from a human donor in good health (CMV status not recorded). Some clones in this sample may be carry-over from other donors' samples. Rearrangement joined TRBV7-8 to TRBJ2-1, with TRBD1 tentatively as D gene (5 bases match). The CDR3 is CASSLAFTDNFQFF. The base sequence is TGTGCCAGCAGCTTAGCGTTCACGGACAATTTTCAGTTCTTC.